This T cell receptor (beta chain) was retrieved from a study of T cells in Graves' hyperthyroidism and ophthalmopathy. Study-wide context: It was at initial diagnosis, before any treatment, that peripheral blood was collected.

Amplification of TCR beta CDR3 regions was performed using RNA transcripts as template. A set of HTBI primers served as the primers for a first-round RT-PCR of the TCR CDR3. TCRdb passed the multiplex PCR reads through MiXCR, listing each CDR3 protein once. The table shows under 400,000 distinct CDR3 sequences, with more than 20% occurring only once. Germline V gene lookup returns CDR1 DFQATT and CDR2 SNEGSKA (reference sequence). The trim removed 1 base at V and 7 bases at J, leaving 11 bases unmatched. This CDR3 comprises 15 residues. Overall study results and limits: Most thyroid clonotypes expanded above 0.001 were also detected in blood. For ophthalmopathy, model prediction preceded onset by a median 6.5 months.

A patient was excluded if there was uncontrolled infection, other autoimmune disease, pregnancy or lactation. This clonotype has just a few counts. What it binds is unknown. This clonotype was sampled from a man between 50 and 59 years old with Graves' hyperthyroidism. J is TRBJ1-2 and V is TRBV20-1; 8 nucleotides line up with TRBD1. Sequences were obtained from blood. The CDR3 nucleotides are TGCAGTGCTAGAGCCCTTGGACAGGGAGGGTCTGGCTACACCTTC. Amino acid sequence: CSARALGQGGSGYTF.